This TCR beta chain was sequenced for a study of blood T cell repertoires in COVID-19. About the research overall: COVID-19 samples, acute and convalescent, were from the United States, Italy and Spain. T cells, B-cell-depleted T cells, or PBMCs provided the cDNA or gDNA that served as material.

In the original workflow: Nucleated cell counts were estimated from reference gene primer amplification. Sequencing used immunoSEQ multiplex PCR; TCRdb keeps in-frame clones, though not all of them. Clone size and V and J calls were adopted from that table, with D and trimming inferred from the DNA. The table lists 110,000 to 150,000 clones, 75% to 90% of them singletons. Sequenced material: peripheral blood. The clonotype comes from a woman older than 75 with acute or convalescent COVID-19.

CDR3 DNA: TGTGCCAGCACCGCGGGACAGGGCAATCAGCCCCAGCATTTT. Its protein is CASTAGQGNQPQHF. The rearrangement uses TRBV5-5 and TRBJ1-5; 8 bases line up with TRBD1. V lost 6 bases and J lost 2; bases outside the gene matches: 4. This CDR3 spans 14 amino acids. Germline V gene lookup returns CDR1 SGHKS and CDR2 YYEKEE (reference sequence).